Listed below are T cell receptor beta chains from one sample, sequenced in a study of blood T cells in healthy people across ages. TCRdb analysed the 5' RACE reads with MiXCR anew, one entry per CDR3 protein. This table has 1.5 million to 2 million distinct CDR3 sequences, 25% to 30% appearing once. Sequencing input: blood. These receptors came from a woman younger than 45 in good health. The CDR3 runs from the conserved cysteine through the conserved F or W. Each record gives: D gene, V gene, J gene, clone size, CDR3 protein, CDR3 DNA. The D gene is left open where the match is weak. Only some rows state a clone size, as once, few, many or a class for expanded clones.

TRBD2	TRBV5-5	TRBJ2-3	-	CASSFRTSGSTDTQYF	TGTGCCAGCAGCTTCAGGACTAGCGGAAGCACAGATACGCAGTATTTT
TRBD2	TRBV7-8	TRBJ2-7	-	CASSQGGGGAEQYF	TGTGCCAGCAGCCAAGGTGGGGGAGGGGCCGAGCAGTACTTC
-	TRBV12-3/TRBV12-4	TRBJ2-7	few	CASSPTRLYEQYF	TGTGCCAGCAGCCCGACACGGCTCTACGAGCAGTACTTC
-	TRBV7-9	TRBJ2-2	-	CASSLAVGNGELFF	TGTGCCAGCAGCTTAGCGGTGGGGAACGGGGAGCTGTTTTTT
TRBD1	TRBV28	TRBJ2-7	-	CASTPGTGRFYEQYF	TGTGCCAGCACTCCTGGGACAGGTAGATTCTACGAGCAGTACTTC
-	TRBV18	TRBJ2-4	many	CASSPDRAKNIQYF	TGCGCCAGCAGTCCCGACAGGGCCAAAAACATTCAGTACTTC
-	TRBV20-1	TRBJ1-5	few	CSARDGGDQPQHF	TGCAGTGCTAGAGATGGGGGAGATCAGCCCCAGCATTTT
-	TRBV6-6	TRBJ1-1	few	CASSNSDTEAFF	TGTGCCAGCAGTAACAGTGACACTGAAGCTTTCTTT
-	TRBV3-1	TRBJ2-6	-	CASSQALSVNVLTF	TGTGCCAGCAGCCAAGCGTTATCAGTCAACGTCCTGACTTTC
-	TRBV5-1	TRBJ1-2	-	CASSREVGYGNTF	-
TRBD1	TRBV5-1	TRBJ2-5	-	CASSQEGGGKTQYF	TGCGCCAGCAGCCAGGAAGGGGGCGGCAAGACCCAGTACTTC
TRBD1	TRBV9	TRBJ2-1	few	CASSEGKGTGGSNEQFF	TGTGCCAGCAGCGAGGGGAAAGGGACAGGGGGAAGCAATGAGCAGTTCTTC
-	TRBV4-3	TRBJ2-5	-	CASSLAGEALETQYF	TGCGCCAGCAGCTTGGCCGGGGAGGCCCTAGAGACCCAGTACTTC
-	TRBV5-1	TRBJ2-2	-	CASSLSQGHTGELFF	TGCGCCAGCAGCTTGTCCCAGGGCCACACCGGGGAGCTGTTTTTT
-	TRBV24-1	TRBJ2-1	few	CATSSTRQTYNEQFF	TGTGCCACCAGTTCTACGCGACAGACGTACAATGAGCAGTTCTTC
-	TRBV10-3	TRBJ2-7	-	CAIGGTAYEQYF	TGTGCCATCGGGGGGACTGCCTACGAGCAGTACTTC
-	TRBV7-9	TRBJ2-1	-	CASTLTPTGEQFF	TGTGCCAGCACACTGACCCCCACGGGGGAGCAGTTCTTC
TRBD1	TRBV3-1	TRBJ2-2	-	CASSPRGTGATGELFF	TGTGCCAGCAGCCCACGGGGGACAGGGGCCACCGGGGAGCTGTTTTTT
TRBD1	TRBV4-1	TRBJ2-7	-	CASSLLRDRIYEQYF	TGCGCCAGCAGCCTACTTCGGGACAGGATCTACGAGCAGTACTTC
-	TRBV7-8	TRBJ2-1	few	CASSLGQGLGEEQFF	TGTGCCAGCAGCCTGGGTCAGGGGTTGGGGGAAGAGCAGTTCTTC
TRBD1	TRBV6-6	TRBJ2-1	-	CASSKGQGARDEQFF	TGTGCCAGCAGTAAGGGACAGGGGGCGCGCGATGAGCAGTTCTTC
-	TRBV6-5	TRBJ2-1	few	CATYRGLGHTQFF	TGTGCCACGTACCGGGGTCTAGGGCACACCCAGTTCTTC
TRBD1	TRBV20-1	TRBJ1-2	-	CSAKLGQNYGYTF	TGCAGTGCTAAATTGGGACAGAACTATGGCTACACCTTC
-	TRBV7-2	TRBJ1-2	-	CASSLMPGADYGYTF	TGTGCCAGCAGCTTAATGCCAGGGGCAGATTATGGCTACACCTTC
-	TRBV24-1	TRBJ2-3	many	CATSDPSDTQYF	TGTGCCACCAGTGATCCGTCGGATACGCAGTATTTT
TRBD2	TRBV6-1	TRBJ2-5	few	CASRLRAGDQETQYF	TGTGCCAGCAGACTACGAGCGGGGGATCAAGAGACCCAGTACTTC
-	TRBV21-1	TRBJ2-1	once	CASESNGSNEQFF	TGTGCCAGCGAAAGTAACGGATCAAATGAGCAGTTCTTC
-	TRBV20-1	TRBJ2-1	few	CSARVQGGYNEQFF	TGCAGTGCCCGGGTTCAGGGGGGGTACAATGAGCAGTTCTTC
-	TRBV5-1	TRBJ2-3	few	CASRRGDTDTQYF	TGCGCCAGCAGAAGAGGGGACACAGATACGCAGTATTTT